These 10 T cell receptor beta chains came from one sample sequenced in a study of early T cells in non-severe SARS-CoV-2 infection. MiXCR was run by TCRdb on the 5' RACE reads, yielding one entry per CDR3 protein. This sample has 45,000 to 60,000 distinct CDR3 sequences, with approximately 8% found just once. The sequencing sample was made of whole blood. These receptors all stem from an adult who was a healthcare worker with PCR-confirmed SARS-CoV-2 infection or an uninfected control (not recorded which).

This clonotype was found a few times. V gene TRBV18 combines with J gene TRBJ2-3, with D perhaps TRBD1 (6 bases). V was trimmed by 2 bases and J by 4 bases, leaving 13 bases between them. This CDR3 comprises 15 residues. Looked up from germline, CDR1 is KGHSH and CDR2 is LQKENI. This CDR3 reads CASSPGGQEADTQYF. Written as DNA, the CDR3 is TGTGCCAGCTCACCAGGGGGCCAGGAAGCAGATACGCAGTATTTT. Variable domain in full (rest from reference TRBV18 and TRBJ2-3): NAGVMQNPRHLVRRRGQEARLRCSPMKGHSHVYWYRQLPEEGLKFMVYLQKENIIDESGMPKERFSAEFPKEGPSILRIQQVVRGDSAAYFCASSPGGQEADTQYFGPGTRLTVL.

Here the CDR3 DNA reads TGTGCCAGCAGCTTGGGGGGAGGTACAGGGGCAGCGGATGAGCAGTTCTTC. It translates to CASSLGGGTGAADEQFF. The chain combines TRBV11-3 with TRBJ2-1; D may be TRBD1 (7 bases). This CDR3 is built from 17 residues. V lost 3 bases, J lost 8 bases, and 23 bases lay in between. Germline CDR1 reads SGHNT; CDR2 reads YENEEA.

The genes are TRBV5-1 and TRBJ1-2; D ambiguous. Per the germline V gene, CDR1 is SGHRS and CDR2 is YFSETQ. The CDR3 sequence is 14 residues long. V was trimmed by 0 bases and J by 6 bases, leaving 12 bases between them. CDR3 sequence (DNA): TGCGCCAGCAGCTTGGAGCCTGACCTTGATGGCTACACCTTC. This codes for CASSLEPDLDGYTF.

The chain is built from TRBV27 and TRBJ2-7; 8 nucleotides line up with TRBD2. The length of the CDR3 is 13 residues. J lost 2 bases, V lost 10 bases, and 7 bases had no gene match. The germline CDR1 and CDR2 sequences are MNHEY and SMNVEV (reference sequence). The CDR3 DNA reads as TGTGCCACATCAAGCGGGGGCCCCTACGAGCAGTACTTC. The encoded protein is CATSSGGPYEQYF.

The CDR3 here is CSARDHQAASTDTQYF. The CDR3 DNA reads as TGCAGTGCTAGAGATCACCAGGCGGCTAGCACAGATACGCAGTATTTT. This chain links TRBV20-1 with TRBJ2-3; D ambiguous. The germline gives CDR1 DFQATT, CDR2 SNEGSKA (reference sequence). The ends were cut back, 0 bases at V and 0 bases at J, with 13 bases in the middle. The CDR3 contains 16 residues.

This clonotype has a count of ten or more. The rearrangement uses TRBV7-3 and TRBJ2-1; 10 bases align to TRBD1. This CDR3 spans 17 amino acids. V lost 6 bases and J lost 5; bases outside the gene matches: 13. In germline, CDR1 is SGHTA, CDR2 FQGTGA. CDR3 sequence reads: CASRYTPGQGPDNEQFF. The DNA of the CDR3 is TGTGCCAGCAGGTACACCCCGGGACAGGGGCCCGACAATGAGCAGTTCTTC.

This clonotype was counted only a few times. The chain is built from TRBV6-4 and TRBJ2-1; 9 bases fit TRBD2. Germline V gives CDR1 MRHNA, CDR2 SNTAGT. The CDR3 covers 14 residues. J gave up 8 bases and V 3 bases, and 5 bases lay outside the gene matches. CDR3 amino acids: CASSEAGGSYEQFF. CDR3 bases: TGTGCCAGCAGTGAAGCGGGAGGTAGCTATGAGCAGTTCTTC.

The V call is TRBV20-1, the J call TRBJ2-4; no clear D. The CDR3 runs to 14 residues. Between the trimmed V and J ends, which lost 3 bases and 5 bases, there was a span of 14 bases. Germline V gene sequence: CDR1 DFQATT, CDR2 SNEGSKA (reference sequence). Here the CDR3 reads CSARPYGLENIQYF. CDR3 DNA sequence: TGCAGTGCTAGGCCCTACGGCCTGGAAAACATTCAGTACTTC.

The table lists this clonotype with a few counts. The chain recombines TRBV30 with TRBJ1-2; possible D gene TRBD1, 5 bases. Germline loops: CDR1 GTSNPN, CDR2 SVGIG (reference sequence). Trimming took 3 bases from V and 0 from J, leaving 14 bases between them. This CDR3 has 15 amino acids. CDR3 in amino acids: CAWRQAKGTNYGYTF. CDR3 sequence (DNA): TGTGCCTGGAGACAGGCCAAGGGTACTAACTATGGCTACACCTTC. The whole variable domain, remainder taken from reference TRBV30 and TRBJ1-2, is SQTIHQWPATLVQPVGSPLSLECTVEGTSNPNLYWYRQAAGRGLQLLFYSVGIGQISSEVPQNLSASRPQDRQFILSSKKLLLSDSGFYLCAWRQAKGTNYGYTFGSGTRLTVV.

This clonotype was found a few times. The chain employs TRBV20-1 and TRBJ2-2, with D perhaps matching TRBD1 (6 bases). Looked up from germline, CDR1 is DFQATT and CDR2 is SNEGSKA (reference sequence). The V end lost 3 bases, the J end lost 5 bases, and 16 bases lay between the germline ends. The CDR3 is 15 amino acids. The CDR3 region has the DNA TGCAGTGCTAGGAACCGACAGGCTAGGACCGGGGAGCTGTTTTTT. This codes for CSARNRQARTGELFF.